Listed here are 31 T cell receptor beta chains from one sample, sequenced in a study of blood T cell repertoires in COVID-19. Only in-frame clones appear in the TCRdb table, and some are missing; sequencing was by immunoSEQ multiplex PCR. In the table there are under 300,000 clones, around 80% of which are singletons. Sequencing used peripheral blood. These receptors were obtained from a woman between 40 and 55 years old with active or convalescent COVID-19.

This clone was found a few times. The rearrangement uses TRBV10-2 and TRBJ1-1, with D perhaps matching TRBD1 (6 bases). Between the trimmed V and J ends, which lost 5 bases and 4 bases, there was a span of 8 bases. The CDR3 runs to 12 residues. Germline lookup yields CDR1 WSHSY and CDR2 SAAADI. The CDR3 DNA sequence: TGCGCCAGCAGTAGGACAGCCACTGAAGCTTTCTTT. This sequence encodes CASSRTATEAFF.

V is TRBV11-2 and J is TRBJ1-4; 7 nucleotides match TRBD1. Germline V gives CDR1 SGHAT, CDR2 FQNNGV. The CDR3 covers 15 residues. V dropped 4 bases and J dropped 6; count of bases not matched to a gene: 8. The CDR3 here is CASSSPQGWDEKLFF. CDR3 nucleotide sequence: TGTGCCAGCAGCTCGCCACAGGGGTGGGATGAAAAACTGTTTTTT.

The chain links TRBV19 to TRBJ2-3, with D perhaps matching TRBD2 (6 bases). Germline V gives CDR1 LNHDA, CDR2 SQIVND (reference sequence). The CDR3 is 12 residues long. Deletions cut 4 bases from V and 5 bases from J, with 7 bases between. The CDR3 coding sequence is TGTGCCAGTAGTACCGGGGGAGATACGCAGTATTTT. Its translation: CASSTGGDTQYF.

CDR3 region: CASSRTGGRTGELFF. The CDR3 DNA is TGTGCCAGCAGCCGGACAGGGGGAAGGACCGGGGAGCTGTTTTTT. V gene TRBV3-1 (or the pseudogene TRBV3-2) combines with J gene TRBJ2-2; 10 positions match TRBD1. Germline V CDR1 and CDR2: LGHDT, YNNKEL (reference sequence). V was pared by 4 bases and J by 5 bases, with 4 bases of the junction left unmatched. This CDR3 spans 15 amino acids.

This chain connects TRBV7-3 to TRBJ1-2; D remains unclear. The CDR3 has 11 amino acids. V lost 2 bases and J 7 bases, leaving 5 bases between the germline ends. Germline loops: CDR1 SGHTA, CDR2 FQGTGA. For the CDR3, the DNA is TGTGCCAGCAGCTTACGAGGTGGCTACACCTTC. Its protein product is CASSLRGGYTF. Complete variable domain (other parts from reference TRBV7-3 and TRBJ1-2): GAGVSQTPSNKVTEKGKYVELRCDPISGHTALYWYRQSLGQGPEFLIYFQGTGAADDSGLPNDRFFAVRPEGSVSTLKIQRTERGDSAVYLCASSLRGGYTFGSGTRLTVV.

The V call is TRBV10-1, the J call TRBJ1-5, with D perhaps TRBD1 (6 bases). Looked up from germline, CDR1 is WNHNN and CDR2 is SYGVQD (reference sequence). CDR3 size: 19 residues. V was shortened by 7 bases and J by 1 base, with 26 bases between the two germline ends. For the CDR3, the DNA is TGCGCCAGCATCCCGACCGGGACAAGGGCACCCGGGAGCAATCAGCCCCAGCATTTT. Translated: CASIPTGTRAPGSNQPQHF.

CDR3 bases: TGTGCCAGTAGTATAGGGCAGTACACTGAAGCTTTCTTT. Its protein product is CASSIGQYTEAFF. The gene calls are TRBV19 and TRBJ1-1; D is unresolved. Germline V gene data show CDR1 as LNHDA and CDR2 as SQIVND (reference sequence). V was trimmed by 1 base and J by 3 bases, leaving 6 bases between them. The CDR3 contains 13 residues.

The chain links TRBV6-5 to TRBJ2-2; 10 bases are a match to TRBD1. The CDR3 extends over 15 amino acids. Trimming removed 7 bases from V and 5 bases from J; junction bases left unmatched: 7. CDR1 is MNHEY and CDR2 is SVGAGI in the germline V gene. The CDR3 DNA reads TGTGCCAGCACCCTGGGACAGGGGTATACCGGGGAGCTGTTTTTT. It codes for CASTLGQGYTGELFF.

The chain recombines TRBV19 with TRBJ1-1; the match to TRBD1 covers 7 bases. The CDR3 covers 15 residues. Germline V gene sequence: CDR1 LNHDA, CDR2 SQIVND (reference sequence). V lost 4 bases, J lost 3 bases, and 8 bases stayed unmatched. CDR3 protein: CASSRTGWGDTEAFF. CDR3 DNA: TGTGCCAGTAGTAGGACAGGATGGGGGGACACTGAAGCTTTCTTT.

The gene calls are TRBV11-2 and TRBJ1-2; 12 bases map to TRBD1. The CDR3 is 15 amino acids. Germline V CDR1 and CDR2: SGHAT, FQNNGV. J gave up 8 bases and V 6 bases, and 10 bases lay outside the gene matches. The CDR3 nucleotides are TGTGCCAGCAGACTTACCGGGACAGGGGGCCAGGGCTACACCTTC. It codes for CASRLTGTGGQGYTF.

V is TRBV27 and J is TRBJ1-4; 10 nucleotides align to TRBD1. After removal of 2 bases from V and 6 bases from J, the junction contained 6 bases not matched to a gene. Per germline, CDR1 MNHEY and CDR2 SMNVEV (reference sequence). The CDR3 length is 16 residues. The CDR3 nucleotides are TGTGCCAGCAGTTTAGAGACAGGGGGCGCTCATGAAAAACTGTTTTTT. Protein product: CASSLETGGAHEKLFF.

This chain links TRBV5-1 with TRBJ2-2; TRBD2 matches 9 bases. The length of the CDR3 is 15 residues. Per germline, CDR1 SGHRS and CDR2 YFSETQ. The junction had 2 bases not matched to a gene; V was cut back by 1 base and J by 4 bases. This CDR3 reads CASSLTSGPTGELFF. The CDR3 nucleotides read TGCGCCAGCAGCTTGACTAGCGGGCCCACCGGGGAGCTGTTTTTT.

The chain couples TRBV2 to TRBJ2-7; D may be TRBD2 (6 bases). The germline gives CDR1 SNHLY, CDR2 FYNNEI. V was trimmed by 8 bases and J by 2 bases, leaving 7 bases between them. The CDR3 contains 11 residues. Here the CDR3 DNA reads TGTGCCAGCGGCGGGGCCTACGAGCAGTACGTC. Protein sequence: CASGGAYEQYV.

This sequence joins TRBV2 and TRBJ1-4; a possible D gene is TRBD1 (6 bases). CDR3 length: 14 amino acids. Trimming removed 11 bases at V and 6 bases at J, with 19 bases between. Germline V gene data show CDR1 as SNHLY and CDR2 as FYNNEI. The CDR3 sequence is CAGNTQGIDEKLFF. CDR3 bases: TGTGCCGGAAATACACAGGGAATAGATGAAAAACTGTTTTTT.

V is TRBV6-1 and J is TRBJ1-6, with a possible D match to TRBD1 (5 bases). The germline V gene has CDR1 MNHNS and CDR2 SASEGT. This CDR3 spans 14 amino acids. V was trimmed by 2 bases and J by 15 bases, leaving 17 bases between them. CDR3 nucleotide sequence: TGTGCCAGCAGTGAATACTATCAGGGTCAGGTCCTCCACTTT. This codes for CASSEYYQGQVLHF.

In nucleotides, the CDR3 is TGTGCCTGGGCCGGACTAGCGGGGGCCCCGACCGGGGAGCTGTTTTTT. Protein product: CAWAGLAGAPTGELFF. The V and J genes are TRBV30 and TRBJ2-2, with 13 bases identical to TRBD2. The CDR3 is 16 amino acids. The ends lost 5 bases at V and 5 bases at J; junction bases unmatched: 8. CDR1 is GTSNPN, CDR2 SVGIG, per germline (reference sequence).

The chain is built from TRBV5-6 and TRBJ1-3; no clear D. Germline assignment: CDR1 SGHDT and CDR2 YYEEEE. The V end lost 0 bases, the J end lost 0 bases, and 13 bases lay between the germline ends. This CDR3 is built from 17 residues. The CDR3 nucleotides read TGTGCCAGCAGCTTGGGGGGTACGGGGAGCTCTGGAAACACCATATATTTT. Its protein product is CASSLGGTGSSGNTIYF.

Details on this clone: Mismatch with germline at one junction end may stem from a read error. In nucleotides, the CDR3 is TGTGCCAGCATCTTGTGGGCGACAGATCAGCCCCAGCATTTT. Its protein product is CASILWATDQPQHF. The chain employs TRBV5-5 and TRBJ1-5; possibly TRBD1 for D (5 bases). This CDR3 is built from 14 residues. The V gene's germline CDR1 is SGHKS and CDR2 YYEKEE (reference sequence). Based on the CDR3 plus reference TRBV5-5 and TRBJ1-5, the full variable domain is DAGVTQSPTHLIKTRGQQVTLRCSPISGHKSVSWYQQVLGQGPQFIFQYYEKEERGRGNFPDRFSARQFPNYSSELNVNALLLGDSALYLCASILWATDQPQHFGDGTRLSIL.

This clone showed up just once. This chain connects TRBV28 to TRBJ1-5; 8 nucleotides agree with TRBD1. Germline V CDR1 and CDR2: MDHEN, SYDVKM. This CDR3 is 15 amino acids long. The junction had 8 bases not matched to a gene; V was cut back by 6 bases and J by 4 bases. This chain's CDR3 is CASSMTGTGNQPQHF. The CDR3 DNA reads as TGTGCCAGCAGCATGACCGGGACAGGAAATCAGCCCCAGCATTTT.

CDR3 sequence: CSDRDISGYTF. In DNA, the CDR3 is TGCAGCGACCGGGACATCAGTGGCTACACCTTC. The chain has TRBV29-1 and TRBJ1-2, with a tentative D call TRBD1 (6 bases). V was cut by 7 bases and J by 7 bases, with 13 bases left in between. CDR1 and CDR2 (germline): SQVTM, ANQGSEA. The CDR3 spans 11 residues.

The CDR3 nucleotides read TGTGCCAGCAGCCAAGGTTTACAGGGAAACACCATATATTTT. Amino acids: CASSQGLQGNTIYF. The chain joins TRBV3-1 (or the pseudogene TRBV3-2) to TRBJ1-3; no clear D gene. The CDR3 is made up of 14 amino acids. V was cut by 1 base and J by 4 bases, with 8 bases left in between. Germline V CDR1 and CDR2: LGHDT, YNNKEL (reference sequence).

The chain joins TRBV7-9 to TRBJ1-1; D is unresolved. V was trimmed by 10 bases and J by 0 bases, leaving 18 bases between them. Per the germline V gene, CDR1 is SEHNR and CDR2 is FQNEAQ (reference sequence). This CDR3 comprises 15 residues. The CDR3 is CATQDGVLMNTEAFF. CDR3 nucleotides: TGTGCCACCCAAGACGGGGTTTTAATGAACACTGAAGCTTTCTTT.

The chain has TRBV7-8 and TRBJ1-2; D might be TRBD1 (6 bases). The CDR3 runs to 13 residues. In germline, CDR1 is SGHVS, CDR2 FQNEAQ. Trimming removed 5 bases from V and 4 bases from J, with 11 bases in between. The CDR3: CASSDRFFYGYTF. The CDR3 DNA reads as TGTGCCAGCAGCGACAGGTTTTTCTATGGCTACACCTTC.

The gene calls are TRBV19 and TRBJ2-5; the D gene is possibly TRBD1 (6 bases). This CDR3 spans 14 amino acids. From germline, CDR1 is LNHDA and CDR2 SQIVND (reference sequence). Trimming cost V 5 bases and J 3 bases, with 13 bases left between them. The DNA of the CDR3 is TGTGCCAGTAGTCCGTGGACAGAGAAAGAGACCCAGTACTTC. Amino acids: CASSPWTEKETQYF.

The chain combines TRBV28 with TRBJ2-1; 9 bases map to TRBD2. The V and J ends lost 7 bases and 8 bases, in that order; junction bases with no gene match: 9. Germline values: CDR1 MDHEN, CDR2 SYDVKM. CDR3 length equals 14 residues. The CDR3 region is CASKLAGPGDEQFF. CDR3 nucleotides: TGTGCCAGCAAGCTAGCGGGGCCTGGGGATGAGCAGTTCTTC. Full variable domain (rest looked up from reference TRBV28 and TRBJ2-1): DVKVTQSSRYLVKRTGEKVFLECVQDMDHENMFWYRQDPGLGLRLIYFSYDVKMKEKGDIPEGYSVSREKKERFSLILESASTNQTSMYLCASKLAGPGDEQFFGPGTRLTVL.

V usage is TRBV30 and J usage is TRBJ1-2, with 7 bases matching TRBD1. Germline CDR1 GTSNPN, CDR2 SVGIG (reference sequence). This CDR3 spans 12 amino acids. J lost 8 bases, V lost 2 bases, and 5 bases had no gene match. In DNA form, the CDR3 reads TGTGCCTGGAGTTCGACAGGGCGCGGCTACACCTTC. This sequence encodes CAWSSTGRGYTF. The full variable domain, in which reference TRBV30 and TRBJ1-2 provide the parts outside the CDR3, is SQTIHQWPATLVQPVGSPLSLECTVEGTSNPNLYWYRQAAGRGLQLLFYSVGIGQISSEVPQNLSASRPQDRQFILSSKKLLLSDSGFYLCAWSSTGRGYTFGSGTRLTVV.

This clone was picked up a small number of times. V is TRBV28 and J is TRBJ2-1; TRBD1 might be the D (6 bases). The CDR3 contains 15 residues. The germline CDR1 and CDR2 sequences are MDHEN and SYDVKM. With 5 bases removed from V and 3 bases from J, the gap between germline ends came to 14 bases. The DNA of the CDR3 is TGTGCCAGCAGTATTCAGGGACAAGGCTACAATGAGCAGTTCTTC. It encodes CASSIQGQGYNEQFF.

In DNA form, the CDR3 reads TGTGCCAGCAGCTTAGGGCATGCAACTAATGAAAAACTGTTTTTT. It yields the protein CASSLGHATNEKLFF. The chain recombines TRBV7-6 with TRBJ1-4; D unclear. V was pared by 1 base and J by 0 bases, with 6 bases between. The CDR3 runs 15 residues. CDR1 and CDR2 from the germline V gene are SGHVS and FNYEAQ.

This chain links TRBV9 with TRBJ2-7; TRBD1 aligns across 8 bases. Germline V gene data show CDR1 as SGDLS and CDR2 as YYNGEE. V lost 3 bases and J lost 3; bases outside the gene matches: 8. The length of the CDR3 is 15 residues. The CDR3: CASSAPGQVIYEQYF. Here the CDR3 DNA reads TGTGCCAGCAGCGCGCCGGGACAGGTGATCTACGAGCAGTACTTC.

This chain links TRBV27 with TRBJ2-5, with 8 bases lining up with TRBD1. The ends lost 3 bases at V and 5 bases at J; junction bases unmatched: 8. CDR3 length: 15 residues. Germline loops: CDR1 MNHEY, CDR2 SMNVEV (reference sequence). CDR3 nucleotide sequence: TGTGCCAGCAGTTTCTCCACAGGGACAGGCGAGACCCAGTACTTC. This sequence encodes CASSFSTGTGETQYF.

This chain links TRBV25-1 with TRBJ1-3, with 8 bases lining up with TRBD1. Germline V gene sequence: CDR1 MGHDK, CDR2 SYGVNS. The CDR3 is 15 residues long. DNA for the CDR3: TGTCCGGCGAGGACAGGGTCGAGCTCTGGAAACACCATATATTTT. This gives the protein CPARTGSSSGNTIYF.